This paragraph covers one TCR beta chain sequence. These data belong to a study of human T cells and chemical hapten exposure. Each CDR3 protein is one row after TCRdb ran MiXCR on the RACE reads. The sample yields around 260,000 distinct CDR3 sequences, about 9% seen once. The time point here: pre-sensitization, week 0. Treatment noted: therapeutic diphenylcyclopropenone sensitization with weekly scalp DPC. The sequencing used whole blood, collected in connection with sensitization to the hapten diphenylcyclopropenone (DPC). The origin of this receptor is a woman aged 35 to 49 with alopecia areata. Some clones in this sample may be carry-over from other donors' samples.

CDR3 region: CASSPPSEGIGEQYF. CDR3 bases: TGTGCCAGCTCACCACCGTCAGAAGGGATCGGCGAGCAGTACTTC. The rearrangement uses TRBV18 and TRBJ2-7; D is unclear. The germline V gene has CDR1 KGHSH and CDR2 LQKENI. The V end was cut by 0 bases, the J end by 6 bases, with 15 bases between. CDR3 length equals 15 residues.